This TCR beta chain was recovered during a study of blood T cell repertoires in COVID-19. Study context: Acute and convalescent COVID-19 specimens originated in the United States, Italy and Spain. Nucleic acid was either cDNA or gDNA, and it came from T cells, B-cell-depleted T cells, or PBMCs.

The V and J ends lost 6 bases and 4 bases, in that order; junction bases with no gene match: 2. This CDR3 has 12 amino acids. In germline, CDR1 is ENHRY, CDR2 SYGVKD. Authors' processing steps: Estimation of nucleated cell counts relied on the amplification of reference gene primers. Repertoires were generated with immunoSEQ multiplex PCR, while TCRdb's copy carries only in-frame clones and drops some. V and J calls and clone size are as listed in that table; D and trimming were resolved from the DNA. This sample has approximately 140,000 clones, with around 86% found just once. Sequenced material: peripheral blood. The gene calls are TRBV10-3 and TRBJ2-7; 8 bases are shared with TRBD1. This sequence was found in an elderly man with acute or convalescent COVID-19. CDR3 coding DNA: TGTGCCATCAGCCGGGACAGGTACGAGCAGTACTTC. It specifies CAISRDRYEQYF.